The 18 T cell receptor beta chains given below trace back to one sample, sequenced in a study of blood T cell repertoires in COVID-19. Sequencing used immunoSEQ multiplex PCR; TCRdb keeps in-frame clones, though not all of them. Of about 150,000 clones listed, around 89% are singletons. Sample: peripheral blood. The receptors shown here come from a man in his fifties or sixties with active or convalescent COVID-19.

V is TRBV27 and J is TRBJ1-5, with 8 bases that match TRBD1. Unmatched junction bases numbered 11, after V lost 8 bases and J lost 2 bases. The CDR3 sequence is 16 residues long. Germline CDR1 is MNHEY and CDR2 is SMNVEV (reference sequence). The CDR3 spells CASGGPGGAGNQPQHF. DNA of the CDR3: TGTGCCAGCGGGGGGCCAGGGGGCGCTGGCAATCAGCCCCAGCATTTT.

This chain uses TRBV5-1 with TRBJ1-2; D unresolved. V gave up 4 bases and J gave up 2 bases, with 15 bases separating them. The CDR3 sequence is 15 residues long. Per germline, CDR1 SGHRS and CDR2 YFSETQ. In nucleotides, the CDR3 is TGCGCCAGCAGCGAGGAAGGATCCGGGAACTATGGCTACACCTTC. Its protein product is CASSEEGSGNYGYTF. Based on the CDR3 plus reference TRBV5-1 and TRBJ1-2, the full variable domain is KAGVTQTPRYLIKTRGQQVTLSCSPISGHRSVSWYQQTPGQGLQFLFEYFSETQRNKGNFPGRFSGRQFSNSRSEMNVSTLELGDSALYLCASSEEGSGNYGYTFGSGTRLTVV.

The sample holds one count of this clone. The V call is TRBV6-5, the J call TRBJ1-2; D is uncertain. Germline assignment: CDR1 MNHEY and CDR2 SVGAGI. V gave up 0 bases and J gave up 5 bases, with 7 bases separating them. The CDR3 loop spans 13 amino acids. DNA of the CDR3: TGTGCCAGCAGTTACTCCGCGGGATATGGCTACACCTTC. Translating it yields CASSYSAGYGYTF.

This chain uses TRBV6-5 with TRBJ1-2, with no clear D. Per the germline V gene, CDR1 is MNHEY and CDR2 is SVGAGI. The CDR3 has 16 residues. V was cut by 4 bases and J by 0 bases, with 15 bases left in between. As DNA, the CDR3 is TGTGCCAGCAGTTTAATATACACAGCCTCTAACTATGGCTACACCTTC. Translation: CASSLIYTASNYGYTF.

The chain couples TRBV28 to TRBJ2-3, with D tentatively TRBD2 (6 bases). The CDR3 totals 13 residues. Germline V lookup: CDR1 MDHEN, CDR2 SYDVKM. The CDR3 sequence: CASRQTSTDTQYF. CDR3 bases: TGTGCTTCCCGACAGACTAGTACAGATACGCAGTATTTT.

The J gene is TRBJ1-4, the V gene TRBV3-1 (or the pseudogene TRBV3-2); 9 positions match TRBD1. Germline assignment: CDR1 LGHDT and CDR2 YNNKEL (reference sequence). J gave up 6 bases and V 0 bases, and 2 bases lay outside the gene matches. This CDR3 spans 15 amino acids. The CDR3 nucleotides read TGTGCCAGCAGCCAAGAGACAGGGGGAGATGAAAAACTGTTTTTT. It encodes CASSQETGGDEKLFF.

The J gene is TRBJ1-1, the V gene TRBV28; D perhaps matches TRBD1 (5 bases). Trimming stripped 6 bases from V and 0 bases from J, with 14 bases between. Germline CDR1 MDHEN, CDR2 SYDVKM. The CDR3 sequence is 15 residues long. The CDR3 protein is CASSPRGGLNTEAFF. DNA for the CDR3: TGTGCCAGCAGCCCCCGGGGGGGATTGAACACTGAAGCTTTCTTT.

DNA of the CDR3: TGTGCCAGCAGTTTTATGGGCAGGGGTAATGAAAAACTGTTTTTT. Residues: CASSFMGRGNEKLFF. V gene TRBV28 combines with J gene TRBJ1-4; tentative D call: TRBD1 (6 bases). In germline, CDR1 is MDHEN, CDR2 SYDVKM. The V end lost 3 bases, the J end lost 4 bases, and 12 bases lay between the germline ends. The CDR3 extends over 15 amino acids.

The CDR3 loop is CASSQGPGQGFGETQYF. The CDR3 nucleotides read TGTGCCAGCAGCCAGGGACCCGGACAGGGGTTCGGAGAGACCCAGTACTTC. The chain uses TRBV3-1 (or the pseudogene TRBV3-2) and TRBJ2-5; 9 bases line up with TRBD1. CDR1 and CDR2 (germline): LGHDT, YNNKEL (reference sequence). The CDR3 has 17 residues. V lost 3 bases and J lost 4; bases outside the gene matches: 12.

The V call is TRBV28, the J call TRBJ1-2; TRBD1 matches at 12 bases. The J segment lost 4 bases and the V segment lost 6 bases, leaving 15 bases of the junction unmatched. The CDR3 is made up of 18 amino acids. Looked up from germline, CDR1 is MDHEN and CDR2 is SYDVKM. CDR3 in amino acids: CASRLQPGQGARSYGYTF. The CDR3 DNA sequence: TGTGCCAGCAGATTGCAACCGGGACAGGGGGCGCGAAGCTATGGCTACACCTTC.

The genes are TRBV5-4 and TRBJ2-7; possible D gene TRBD2, 5 bases. CDR1 and CDR2 from the germline V gene are SGHNT and YYREEE (reference sequence). V was pared by 6 bases and J by 5 bases, with 21 bases between. The CDR3 has 15 residues. The CDR3 sequence: CASKIGGWVMDEQYF. The CDR3 nucleotides read TGTGCCAGCAAAATTGGCGGGTGGGTTATGGACGAGCAGTACTTC.

Here the CDR3 reads CASSKGPILNGYTF. In DNA form, the CDR3 reads TGTGCCAGCAGCAAGGGGCCCATATTGAATGGCTACACCTTC. The V gene is TRBV21-1, the J gene TRBJ1-2; TRBD1, the table's D call, was not compared with the DNA. TRBV21-1 is a pseudogene locus. This CDR3 comprises 14 residues.

The chain couples TRBV29-1 to TRBJ1-1; D is possibly TRBD1 (6 bases). Germline CDR1 is SQVTM and CDR2 is ANQGSEA. CDR3 length equals 13 residues. The V end was cut by 4 bases, the J end by 1 base, with 10 bases between. CDR3 sequence (DNA): TGCAGCGTTGCCGAACAGGGGAACACTGAAGCTTTCTTT. Translation: CSVAEQGNTEAFF.

The rearrangement joins TRBV28 to TRBJ2-1, with 7 bases lining up with TRBD1. The V and J ends lost 6 bases and 4 bases, in that order; junction bases with no gene match: 6. Germline lookup yields CDR1 MDHEN and CDR2 SYDVKM. The CDR3 has 14 residues. The CDR3 spells CASSPPGQYNEQFF. The CDR3 DNA reads as TGTGCCAGCAGCCCTCCGGGACAGTACAATGAGCAGTTCTTC.

The chain links TRBV11-2 to TRBJ2-5, with D unclear. This CDR3 comprises 14 residues. The germline V gene encodes CDR1 SGHAT and CDR2 FQNNGV. The V end lost 2 bases, the J end lost 4 bases, and 11 bases lay between the germline ends. This chain's CDR3 is CASSLHGFRETQYF. For the CDR3, the DNA is TGTGCCAGCAGCTTACACGGGTTTAGAGAGACCCAGTACTTC.

The chain uses TRBV5-4 and TRBJ2-5; D gene unclear. Trimming cost V 0 bases and J 5 bases, with 14 bases left between them. The CDR3 contains 15 residues. Germline V CDR1 and CDR2: SGHNT, YYREEE (reference sequence). In DNA form, the CDR3 reads TGTGCCAGCAGCTTGGGAGGAAGTGGATACGAGACCCAGTACTTC. Protein sequence: CASSLGGSGYETQYF.

The rearrangement links TRBV5-1 to TRBJ2-7, with TRBD2 matching 9 bases. Germline V CDR1 and CDR2: SGHRS, YFSETQ. There are 15 residues in the CDR3. V lost 5 bases to trimming and J lost 3 bases; unmatched junction nucleotides: 9. The CDR3 region is CASRGRAGGFYEQYF. The CDR3 DNA follows: TGCGCCAGCAGAGGCAGGGCGGGGGGGTTCTACGAGCAGTACTTC.

This chain uses TRBV5-1 with TRBJ2-5; TRBD1 agrees at 7 bases. The CDR3 totals 15 residues. The ends lost 1 base at V and 4 bases at J; junction bases unmatched: 7. Germline V CDR1 and CDR2: SGHRS, YFSETQ. The CDR3: CASSLKGAGGETQYF. The CDR3 nucleotides read TGCGCCAGCAGCTTGAAGGGGGCAGGAGGAGAGACCCAGTACTTC.